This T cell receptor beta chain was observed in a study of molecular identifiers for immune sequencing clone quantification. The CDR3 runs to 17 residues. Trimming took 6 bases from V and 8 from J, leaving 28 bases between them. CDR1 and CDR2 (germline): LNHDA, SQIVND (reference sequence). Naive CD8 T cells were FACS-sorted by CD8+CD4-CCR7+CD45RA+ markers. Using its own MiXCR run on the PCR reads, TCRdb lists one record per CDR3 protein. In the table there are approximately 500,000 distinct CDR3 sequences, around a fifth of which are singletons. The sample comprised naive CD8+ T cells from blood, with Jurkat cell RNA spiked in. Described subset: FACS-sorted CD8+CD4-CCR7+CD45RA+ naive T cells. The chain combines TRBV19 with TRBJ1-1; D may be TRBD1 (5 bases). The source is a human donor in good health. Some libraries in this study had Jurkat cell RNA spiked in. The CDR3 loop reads CASSHDVTLGARSEAFF. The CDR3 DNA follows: TGTGCCAGTAGCCATGACGTTACACTAGGGGCCCGGTCCGAAGCTTTCTTT.